Each of the 31 T cell receptor beta chains below was sequenced from the same sample in a study of shared clonotypes between healthy human individuals. CD45RO-negative CD8 cells positively selected for CCR7 made up the naive population, which excluded terminally differentiated effector memory CD45RA+ cells. The method was immunoSEQ multiplex PCR; TCRdb's version includes in-frame clones alone and lacks a portion of them. Here the sample spans about 2.1 million clones, roughly 93% being singletons. Input material: naive CD8+ T cells from PBMCs. The receptors originated from a man younger than 35 in good health. Some clones in this sample may be carry-over from other donors' samples.

The CDR3, as DNA: TGTGCCAGCAGCCGACTAGCGGGAGTGGGTATTGACGCAGATACGCAGTATTTT. Its protein product is CASSRLAGVGIDADTQYF. This sequence joins TRBV7-8 and TRBJ2-3, with 12 bases fitting TRBD2. The ends lost 5 bases at V and 4 bases at J; junction bases unmatched: 13. There are 18 residues in the CDR3. The germline V gene encodes CDR1 SGHVS and CDR2 FQNEAQ.

About this clone itself: The same CDR3 arises from other DNA sequences in this sample as well. The chain has TRBV6-5 and TRBJ2-7, with TRBD2 as a possible D gene (5 bases). The CDR3 covers 12 residues. Germline V gene sequence: CDR1 MNHEY, CDR2 SVGAGI. V lost 5 bases and J lost 6, with 11 bases in between. CDR3: CASSPHGGEQYF. CDR3 DNA: TGTGCCAGCAGTCCCCATGGAGGCGAGCAGTACTTC.

The chain is built from TRBV10-3 and TRBJ1-1; 7 bases line up with TRBD1. The CDR3 extends over 13 amino acids. The germline V gene encodes CDR1 ENHRY and CDR2 SYGVKD. V was pared by 5 bases and J by 6 bases, with 6 bases of the junction left unmatched. The CDR3 bases are TGTGCCATCAGTTGGGGTCAGGGGGCTGAAGCTTTCTTT. Translation: CAISWGQGAEAFF.

The chain combines TRBV7-2 with TRBJ2-1, with 13 bases lining up with TRBD2. The V segment lost 3 bases and the J segment 0 bases; nucleotides outside the gene matches: 5. The germline V gene encodes CDR1 SGHTA and CDR2 FQGNSA. The CDR3 totals 18 residues. The CDR3 region is CASSFPGLAGVSYNEQFF. In DNA form, the CDR3 reads TGTGCCAGCAGCTTCCCAGGACTAGCGGGAGTCTCCTACAATGAGCAGTTCTTC.

This chain joins TRBV6-4 and TRBJ1-4, with TRBD1 as a possible D gene (5 bases). The CDR3 is made up of 15 amino acids. The V gene's germline CDR1 is MRHNA and CDR2 SNTAGT. The CDR3 DNA follows: TGTTCCTCTTCCCAGGGTCGAGCGACTAATGAAAAACTGTTTTTT. Amino acid sequence: CSSSQGRATNEKLFF.

V gene TRBV5-1 combines with J gene TRBJ2-1; perhaps TRBD2 as D (5 bases). Germline loops: CDR1 SGHRS, CDR2 YFSETQ. This CDR3 is built from 15 residues. Trimming left V 4 bases short and J 7 bases short, with 18 bases between. This chain's CDR3 is CASSPAGVWENEQFF. In DNA, the CDR3 is TGCGCCAGCAGCCCCGCGGGTGTCTGGGAGAATGAGCAGTTCTTC.

Notes on this clone: This CDR3 is also generated by other DNA sequences in the sample. The rearrangement links TRBV28 to TRBJ2-2; unclear D gene. The germline V gene has CDR1 MDHEN and CDR2 SYDVKM. The CDR3 length is 14 residues. The germline V and J ends were trimmed by 3 bases and 2 bases, with 7 bases remaining between them. The CDR3 spells CASSLGINTGELFF. CDR3 nucleotide sequence: TGTGCCAGCAGTTTGGGCATTAACACCGGGGAGCTGTTTTTT. Drawing the rest from reference TRBV28 and TRBJ2-2, the complete variable domain is DVKVTQSSRYLVKRTGEKVFLECVQDMDHENMFWYRQDPGLGLRLIYFSYDVKMKEKGDIPEGYSVSREKKERFSLILESASTNQTSMYLCASSLGINTGELFFGEGSRLTVL.

This clone was counted once. This same CDR3 is encoded by further DNA sequences in the sample. The chain uses TRBV6-5 and TRBJ2-1, with D unresolved. The germline V gene has CDR1 MNHEY and CDR2 SVGAGI. Trimming took 3 bases from V and 6 from J, leaving 9 bases between them. The CDR3 loop spans 13 amino acids. The CDR3 protein is CASSYSGPNEQFF. In nucleotides, the CDR3 is TGTGCCAGCAGTTATTCAGGCCCCAATGAGCAGTTCTTC.

DNA of the CDR3: TGTGCCAGTAGTATTACGGCTAGCGGGAGGAGGTTCGATGAGCAGTTCTTC. It translates to CASSITASGRRFDEQFF. The rearrangement joins TRBV19 to TRBJ2-1; 11 nucleotides align to TRBD2. The CDR3 is 17 amino acids. V lost 3 bases, J lost 8 bases, and 12 bases stayed unmatched. The germline V gene has CDR1 LNHDA and CDR2 SQIVND (reference sequence).

CDR3 residues: CASRATQGGYNQPQHF. Here the CDR3 DNA reads TGTGCCAGCAGGGCTACCCAGGGGGGGTACAATCAGCCCCAGCATTTT. The chain links TRBV27 to TRBJ1-5; 7 bases align to TRBD1. The CDR3 runs 16 residues. V trimming: 6 bases; J trimming: 3 bases; junction bases outside the gene matches: 11. The V gene's germline CDR1 is MNHEY and CDR2 SMNVEV (reference sequence).

The CDR3 is CASRIMDSGTDTQYF. The CDR3 DNA sequence: TGTGCCAGCAGAATTATGGACAGCGGCACAGATACGCAGTATTTT. The J gene is TRBJ2-3, the V gene TRBV9; D might be TRBD1 (6 bases). The germline V gene encodes CDR1 SGDLS and CDR2 YYNGEE. There are 15 residues in the CDR3. The ends were cut back, 5 bases at V and 1 base at J, with 14 bases in the middle.

The V call is TRBV28, the J call TRBJ1-2; the D is unclear. CDR1 MDHEN and CDR2 SYDVKM come from the germline V gene. V dropped 10 bases and J dropped 2 bases, with 14 bases sitting between them. The CDR3 consists of 13 residues. CDR3 protein: CATLRYVNYGYTF. CDR3 nucleotide sequence: TGTGCCACCCTGAGGTACGTGAACTATGGCTACACCTTC.

The chain employs TRBV27 and TRBJ2-7; 8 nucleotides align to TRBD1. Germline loops: CDR1 MNHEY, CDR2 SMNVEV (reference sequence). The CDR3 has 13 amino acids. The trim removed 6 bases at V and 6 bases at J, leaving 7 bases unmatched. This CDR3 reads CASRADRAGEQYF. DNA of the CDR3: TGTGCCAGCAGAGCGGACAGGGCGGGCGAGCAGTACTTC.

This chain uses TRBV4-3 with TRBJ2-7; a possible D gene is TRBD2 (6 bases). V shed 0 bases and J shed 5 bases, with 17 bases lying between them. The CDR3 has 16 residues. Germline CDR1 is LGHNA and CDR2 is YSLEER. The CDR3 spells CASSQERDGGANEQYF. The CDR3 DNA reads as TGCGCCAGCAGCCAAGAGAGAGACGGGGGTGCAAACGAGCAGTACTTC.

This chain joins TRBV14 and TRBJ2-3, with D perhaps TRBD1 (5 bases). Germline CDR1 reads SGHDN; CDR2 reads FVKESK. The CDR3 contains 17 residues. Trimming shortened V by 6 bases and J by 2 bases, and 21 bases separated the two germline ends. For the CDR3, the DNA is TGTGCCAGCAGTGGGCTCGAGACAGAGAATCCCACAGATACGCAGTATTTT. It encodes CASSGLETENPTDTQYF.

The rearrangement joins TRBV10-3 to TRBJ1-5; D remains ambiguous. Trimming cost V 2 bases and J 0 bases, with 5 bases left between them. The CDR3 consists of 14 residues. CDR1 and CDR2 from the germline V gene are ENHRY and SYGVKD. The CDR3, as DNA: TGTGCCATCAGTGAGCTGGTTAGCAATCAGCCCCAGCATTTT. Protein product: CAISELVSNQPQHF.

This chain joins TRBV19 and TRBJ1-1, with D perhaps matching TRBD1 (5 bases). The CDR3 loop spans 12 amino acids. The germline CDR1 and CDR2 sequences are LNHDA and SQIVND (reference sequence). The CDR3 loop is CATNGGITEAFF. CDR3 in DNA: TGTGCGACCAATGGGGGAATCACTGAAGCTTTCTTT.

V and J are TRBV19 and TRBJ2-7, with D possibly matching TRBD2 (5 bases). Deletions cut 5 bases from V and 3 bases from J, with 14 bases between. Germline V lookup: CDR1 LNHDA, CDR2 SQIVND (reference sequence). The CDR3 is 14 amino acids. The CDR3 protein is CASSPPRGYYEQYF. The CDR3 nucleotides are TGTGCCAGTAGTCCGCCCCGGGGATACTACGAGCAGTACTTC.

CDR3 sequence: CAIEGDSQETQYF. The DNA for the CDR3 is TGTGCCATTGAGGGGGACTCACAAGAGACCCAGTACTTC. The chain couples TRBV10-3 to TRBJ2-5, with D perhaps given as TRBD1 or TRBD2 (6 bases each). V shed 9 bases and J shed 2 bases, with 13 bases lying between them. This CDR3 comprises 13 residues. Germline V lookup: CDR1 ENHRY, CDR2 SYGVKD.

V usage is TRBV10-2 and J usage is TRBJ2-3, with TRBD2 matching over 10 bases. This CDR3 has 16 amino acids. Per the germline V gene, CDR1 is WSHSY and CDR2 is SAAADI. V was clipped by 6 bases and J by 2 bases; unmatched bases: 8. The CDR3 sequence is CASRAGLALLTDTQYF. CDR3 nucleotides: TGCGCCAGCAGGGCGGGACTAGCGCTACTCACAGATACGCAGTATTTT.

J is TRBJ2-7 and V is TRBV27; D possibly corresponds to TRBD1 (6 bases). CDR1 and CDR2 (germline): MNHEY, SMNVEV (reference sequence). The ends were cut back, 6 bases at V and 6 bases at J, with 21 bases in the middle. The CDR3 totals 15 residues. CDR3 amino acids: CASSPNRNRDPEQYF. The CDR3 bases are TGTGCCAGCAGCCCCAACAGAAACAGGGACCCCGAGCAGTACTTC.

The rearrangement links TRBV7-9 to TRBJ2-1; possible D gene TRBD1, 6 bases. This CDR3 has 13 residues. Germline assignment: CDR1 SEHNR and CDR2 FQNEAQ (reference sequence). Between the trimmed V and J ends, which lost 6 bases and 8 bases, there was a span of 14 bases. CDR3 in DNA: TGTGCCAGCAGTCAGGGGCATGCGGATGAGCAGTTCTTC. This encodes CASSQGHADEQFF. The full variable domain, its missing parts supplied by reference TRBV7-9 and TRBJ2-1, is DTGVSQNPRHKITKRGQNVTFRCDPISEHNRLYWYRQTLGQGPEFLTYFQNEAQLEKSRLLSDRFSAERPKGSFSTLEIQRTEQGDSAMYLCASSQGHADEQFFGPGTRLTVL.

The J gene is TRBJ1-6, the V gene TRBV7-9, with a possible D match to TRBD1 (5 bases). V lost 5 bases to trimming and J lost 9 bases, with 23 bases between them. The CDR3 length is 17 residues. CDR1 and CDR2 from the germline V gene are SEHNR and FQNEAQ (reference sequence). This chain's CDR3 is CASSPRRKTVDGSPLHF. Written as DNA, the CDR3 is TGTGCCAGCAGCCCTAGGAGGAAGACAGTAGACGGTTCACCCCTCCACTTT.

This clone was observed once. This rearrangement joins TRBV28 to TRBJ1-2; possibly TRBD1 for D (5 bases). Trimming took off 6 bases at V and 4 bases at J, with 15 bases between the two ends. This CDR3 region has 14 residues. Germline V gene sequence: CDR1 MDHEN, CDR2 SYDVKM. CDR3 sequence reads: CASSIYGGSYGYTF. The CDR3 region has the DNA TGTGCCAGCAGCATTTACGGGGGGTCCTATGGCTACACCTTC.

This clone was seen once. This chain connects TRBV2 to TRBJ2-2; 8 bases are shared with TRBD1. CDR3 length equals 15 residues. Germline loops: CDR1 SNHLY, CDR2 FYNNEI. V was clipped by 4 bases and J by 6 bases; unmatched bases: 7. The CDR3 DNA sequence: TGTGCCAGCAGTGTTCCTACAGGGGGGTCCGGGGAGCTGTTTTTT. This translates into CASSVPTGGSGELFF.

The rearrangement joins TRBV7-9 to TRBJ2-7; D may be TRBD1 or TRBD2 (5 bases each). Germline CDR1 is SEHNR and CDR2 is FQNEAQ (reference sequence). The CDR3 has 13 residues. Trimming removed 5 bases at V and 3 bases at J, with 11 bases between. The CDR3 loop reads CASSMGPGYEQYF. CDR3 nucleotide sequence: TGTGCCAGCAGCATGGGACCGGGCTACGAGCAGTACTTC.

The chain combines TRBV2 with TRBJ2-7, with 9 bases that match TRBD2. The V gene's germline CDR1 is SNHLY and CDR2 FYNNEI. The CDR3 is made up of 13 amino acids. V dropped 6 bases and J dropped 7; count of bases not matched to a gene: 7. The CDR3 DNA reads TGTGCCAGCAGCTTTAGCGGGAGTGGTGAGCAGTACTTC. Its protein is CASSFSGSGEQYF. The variable domain in full, with the rest retrieved from reference TRBV2 and TRBJ2-7, is EPEVTQTPSHQVTQMGQEVILRCVPISNHLYFYWYRQILGQKVEFLVSFYNNEISEKSEIFDDQFSVERPDGSNFTLKIRSTKLEDSAMYFCASSFSGSGEQYFGPGTRLTVT.

The chain carries TRBV19 and TRBJ1-5; D uncertain. CDR1 LNHDA and CDR2 SQIVND come from the germline V gene (reference sequence). This CDR3 region has 15 residues. V was shortened by 8 bases and J by 0 bases, with 14 bases between the two germline ends. The CDR3 region is CASSVGIGSNQPQHF. The CDR3 DNA is TGTGCCAGTTCAGTGGGTATAGGTAGCAATCAGCCCCAGCATTTT.

V is TRBV5-6 and J is TRBJ1-1; D not resolved. Germline assignment: CDR1 SGHDT and CDR2 YYEEEE. The V end was cut by 4 bases, the J end by 2 bases, with 12 bases between. The CDR3 totals 14 residues. The CDR3 is CASSEKATNTEAFF. The CDR3 DNA sequence: TGTGCCAGCAGCGAGAAGGCCACCAACACTGAAGCTTTCTTT.

This clone was counted a single time. The CDR3 DNA is TGTGCCAGCAGCCCACAGGGGATGAACACTGAAGCTTTCTTT. It translates to CASSPQGMNTEAFF. The chain combines TRBV5-6 with TRBJ1-1; TRBD1 matches 7 bases. The J segment lost 0 bases and the V segment lost 4 bases, leaving 3 bases of the junction unmatched. Germline assignment: CDR1 SGHDT and CDR2 YYEEEE. This CDR3 has 14 amino acids. The whole variable domain, remainder taken from reference TRBV5-6 and TRBJ1-1, is DAGVTQSPTHLIKTRGQQVTLRCSPKSGHDTVSWYQQALGQGPQFIFQYYEEEERQRGNFPDRFSGHQFPNYSSELNVNALLLGDSALYLCASSPQGMNTEAFFGQGTRLTVV.

The rearrangement joins TRBV27 to TRBJ2-7; TRBD1 aligns across 9 bases. The germline gives CDR1 MNHEY, CDR2 SMNVEV (reference sequence). Trimming at V came to 5 bases and at J to 2 bases, leaving 7 bases not matched to a gene. The CDR3 runs to 15 residues. The CDR3 spells CASSRVQGAPYEQYF. DNA of the CDR3: TGTGCCAGCAGTCGGGTACAGGGGGCTCCCTACGAGCAGTACTTC.